The source of this T cell receptor beta chain is a study of beta chain features in type 1 diabetes. V shed 5 bases and J 4 bases; nucleotides not matched to a gene: 9. The CDR3 is 15 residues long. Germline assignment: CDR1 SGHTA and CDR2 FQGNSA. All of the isolated RNA was reverse transcribed, so expressed TCRB transcripts were sequenced. Clones were sequenced by immunoSEQ multiplex PCR, and TCRdb holds only the in-frame ones, with some missing. Among more than 120,000 clones listed, about 10% were seen once. Material for sequencing was naive CD4+ T cells from blood. The chain uses TRBV7-2 and TRBJ2-5, with 8 bases lining up with TRBD2. The receptor comes from a man between 18 and 29 years old in good health. This chain's CDR3 is CASSTSGGIGETQYF. CDR3 bases: TGTGCCAGCAGCACAAGCGGGGGCATAGGAGAGACCCAGTACTTC.